The 5 T cell receptor beta chains below were found in one sample sequenced in a study of technical replicates of blood from a few donors. This table comes from immunoSEQ multiplex PCR, and its TCRdb copy is limited to in-frame clones, with some not included. Of tens of thousands of clones detected, approximately 98% appear once; the ten largest clones hold around 0.2%. The sample comprised T cells isolated from PBMCs. The receptors were sampled from a human donor in good health.

The J gene is TRBJ1-5, the V gene TRBV4-1; D remains ambiguous. Germline CDR1 and CDR2: MGHRA and YSYEKL. CDR3 length: 16 residues. Trimming took off 1 base at V and 0 bases at J, with 10 bases between the two ends. The CDR3 nucleotides are TGCGCCAGCAGCCAAGGGGCAGTAAATAGCAATCAGCCCCAGCATTTT. This encodes CASSQGAVNSNQPQHF.

This clone occurred a few times. The chain combines TRBV27 with TRBJ1-2, with 7 bases lining up with TRBD1. The ends lost 4 bases at V and 8 bases at J; junction bases unmatched: 4. CDR1 and CDR2 from the germline V gene are MNHEY and SMNVEV (reference sequence). This CDR3 is built from 12 residues. DNA of the CDR3: TGTGCCAGCAGTTCCACAGGGGAGGGCTACACCTTC. Translated, it gives CASSSTGEGYTF.

The chain combines TRBV5-6 with TRBJ2-1; the D gene is possibly TRBD2 (5 bases). The V gene lost 1 base and the J gene lost 7 bases, with 15 bases spanning the gap. The CDR3 length is 15 residues. Germline CDR1 is SGHDT and CDR2 is YYEEEE. The CDR3 DNA follows: TGTGCCAGCAGCTTGCAGCGGAACAAAGGGAATGAGCAGTTCTTC. Amino acids: CASSLQRNKGNEQFF. Full variable domain (rest looked up from reference TRBV5-6 and TRBJ2-1): DAGVTQSPTHLIKTRGQQVTLRCSPKSGHDTVSWYQQALGQGPQFIFQYYEEEERQRGNFPDRFSGHQFPNYSSELNVNALLLGDSALYLCASSLQRNKGNEQFFGPGTRLTVL.

The chain couples TRBV4-1 to TRBJ2-7; TRBD2 agrees at 8 bases. Germline V gene sequence: CDR1 MGHRA, CDR2 YSYEKL. CDR3 size: 17 residues. Losses at the gene ends were 1 base for V and 5 bases for J; bases not matched to a gene: 13. For the CDR3, the DNA is TGCGCCAGCAGCCAAGTGACGCCGGGACTAGAGATCCACGAGCAGTACTTC. It encodes CASSQVTPGLEIHEQYF.

CDR3 nucleotides: TGTGCCAGCAGAGAGAGCCCCTATGGCTACACCTTC. This gives the protein CASRESPYGYTF. The gene calls are TRBV27 and TRBJ1-2; D call uncertain. V shed 6 bases and J shed 4 bases, with 9 bases lying between them. This CDR3 region has 12 residues. CDR1 and CDR2 (germline): MNHEY, SMNVEV (reference sequence).